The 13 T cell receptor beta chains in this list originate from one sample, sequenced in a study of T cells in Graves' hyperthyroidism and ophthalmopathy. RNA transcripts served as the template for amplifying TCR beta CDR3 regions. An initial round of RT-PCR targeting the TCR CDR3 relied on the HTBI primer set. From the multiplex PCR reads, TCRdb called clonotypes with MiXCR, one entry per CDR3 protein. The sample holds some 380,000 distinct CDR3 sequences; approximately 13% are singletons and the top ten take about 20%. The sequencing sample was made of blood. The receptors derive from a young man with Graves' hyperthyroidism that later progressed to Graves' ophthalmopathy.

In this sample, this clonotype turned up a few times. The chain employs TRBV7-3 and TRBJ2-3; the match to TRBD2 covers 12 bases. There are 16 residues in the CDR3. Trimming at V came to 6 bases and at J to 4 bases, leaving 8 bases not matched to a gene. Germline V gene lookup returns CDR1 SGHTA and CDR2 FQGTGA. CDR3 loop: CASSQTSGGRADTQYF. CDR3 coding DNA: TGTGCCAGCAGTCAGACTAGCGGGGGACGGGCAGATACGCAGTATTTT.

The DNA for the CDR3 is TGTGCCAGTAGTATAGAGGCAGGACCTAGCAATCAGCCCCAGCATTTT. Amino acid sequence: CASSIEAGPSNQPQHF. The chain couples TRBV19 to TRBJ1-5; D call uncertain. In germline, CDR1 is LNHDA, CDR2 SQIVND (reference sequence). The V and J ends lost 0 bases and 0 bases respectively, with 9 bases between them. This CDR3 has 16 residues.

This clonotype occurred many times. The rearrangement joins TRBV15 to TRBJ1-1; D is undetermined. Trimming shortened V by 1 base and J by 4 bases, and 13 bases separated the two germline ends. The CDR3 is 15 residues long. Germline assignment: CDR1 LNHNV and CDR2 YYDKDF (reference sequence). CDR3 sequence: CATSRVGTGFTEAFF. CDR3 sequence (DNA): TGTGCCACCAGCAGAGTGGGAACGGGATTCACTGAAGCTTTCTTT. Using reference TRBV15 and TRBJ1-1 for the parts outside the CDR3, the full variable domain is DAMVIQNPRYQVTQFGKPVTLSCSQTLNHNVMYWYQQKSSQAPKLLFHYYDKDFNNEADTPDNFQSRRPNTSFCFLDIRSPGLGDTAMYLCATSRVGTGFTEAFFGQGTRLTVV.

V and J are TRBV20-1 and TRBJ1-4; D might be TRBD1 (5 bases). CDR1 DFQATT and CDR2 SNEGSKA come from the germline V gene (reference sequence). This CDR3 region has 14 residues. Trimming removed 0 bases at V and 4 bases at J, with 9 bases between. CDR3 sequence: CSARDFDSNEKLFF. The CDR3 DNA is TGCAGTGCTAGAGATTTCGACAGTAATGAAAAACTGTTTTTT.

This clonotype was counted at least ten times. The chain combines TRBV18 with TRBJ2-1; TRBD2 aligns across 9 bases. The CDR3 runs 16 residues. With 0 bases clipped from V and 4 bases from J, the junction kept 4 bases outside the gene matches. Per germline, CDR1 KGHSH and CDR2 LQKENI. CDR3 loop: CASSPPAGGPYNEQFF. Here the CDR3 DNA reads TGTGCCAGCTCACCACCGGCGGGGGGGCCTTACAATGAGCAGTTCTTC.

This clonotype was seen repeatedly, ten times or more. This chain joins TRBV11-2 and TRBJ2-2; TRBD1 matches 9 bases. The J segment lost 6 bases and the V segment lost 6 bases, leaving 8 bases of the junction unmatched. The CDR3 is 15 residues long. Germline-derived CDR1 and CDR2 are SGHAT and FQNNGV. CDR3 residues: CASSWDRVSAGELFF. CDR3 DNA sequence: TGTGCCAGCAGTTGGGACAGGGTGTCAGCCGGGGAGCTGTTTTTT.

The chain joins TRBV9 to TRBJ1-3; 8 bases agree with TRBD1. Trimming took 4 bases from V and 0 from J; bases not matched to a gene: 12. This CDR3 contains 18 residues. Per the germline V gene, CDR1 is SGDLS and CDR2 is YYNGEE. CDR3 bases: TGTGCCAGCAGCCGTGCGCAGGGGGCCGGACTCTCTGGAAACACCATATATTTT. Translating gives CASSRAQGAGLSGNTIYF.

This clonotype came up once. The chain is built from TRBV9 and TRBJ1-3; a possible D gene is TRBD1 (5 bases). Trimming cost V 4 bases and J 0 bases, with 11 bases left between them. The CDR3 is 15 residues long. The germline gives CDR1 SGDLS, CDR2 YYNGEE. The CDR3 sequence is CASSQDDSSGNTIYF. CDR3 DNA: TGTGCCAGCAGCCAAGATGACAGCTCTGGAAACACCATATATTTT.

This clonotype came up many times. Written as DNA, the CDR3 is TGTGCCAGCCCCGTACGGCGCTATGGCTACACCTTC. Translating gives CASPVRRYGYTF. The rearrangement joins TRBV11-1 to TRBJ1-2; no firm D call. The CDR3 is 12 amino acids. Germline CDR1 is SGHAT and CDR2 is FQDESV (reference sequence). V dropped 8 bases and J dropped 4 bases, with 11 bases sitting between them.

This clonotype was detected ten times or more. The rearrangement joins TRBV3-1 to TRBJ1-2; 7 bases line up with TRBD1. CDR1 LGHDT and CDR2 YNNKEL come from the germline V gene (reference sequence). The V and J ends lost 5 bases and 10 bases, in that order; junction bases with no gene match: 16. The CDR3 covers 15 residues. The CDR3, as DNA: TGTGCCAGCAGCTTTTACCCCGGGACAGTGAACTCCTACACCTTC. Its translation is CASSFYPGTVNSYTF.

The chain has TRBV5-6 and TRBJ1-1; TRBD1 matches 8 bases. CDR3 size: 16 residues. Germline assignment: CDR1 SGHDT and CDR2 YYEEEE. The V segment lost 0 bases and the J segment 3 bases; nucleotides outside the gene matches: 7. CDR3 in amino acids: CASSLAQGAEYTEAFF. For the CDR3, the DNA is TGTGCCAGCAGCTTGGCTCAGGGGGCAGAGTACACTGAAGCTTTCTTT. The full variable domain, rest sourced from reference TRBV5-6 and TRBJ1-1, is DAGVTQSPTHLIKTRGQQVTLRCSPKSGHDTVSWYQQALGQGPQFIFQYYEEEERQRGNFPDRFSGHQFPNYSSELNVNALLLGDSALYLCASSLAQGAEYTEAFFGQGTRLTVV.

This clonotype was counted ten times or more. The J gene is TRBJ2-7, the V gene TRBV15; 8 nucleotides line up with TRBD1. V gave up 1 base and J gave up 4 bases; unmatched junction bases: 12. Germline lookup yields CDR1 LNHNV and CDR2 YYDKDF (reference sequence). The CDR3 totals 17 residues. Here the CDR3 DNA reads TGTGCCACCAGCAGAGGAGGGACGACAGGGGCGGGTTACGAGCAGTACTTC. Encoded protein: CATSRGGTTGAGYEQYF.

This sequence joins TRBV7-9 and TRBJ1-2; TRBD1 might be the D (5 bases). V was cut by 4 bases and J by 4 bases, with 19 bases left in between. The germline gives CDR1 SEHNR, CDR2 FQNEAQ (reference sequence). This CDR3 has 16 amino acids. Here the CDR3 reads CASSSLRGEGSYGYTF. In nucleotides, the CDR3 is TGTGCCAGCAGCTCCCTCAGAGGGGAGGGGAGCTATGGCTACACCTTC.